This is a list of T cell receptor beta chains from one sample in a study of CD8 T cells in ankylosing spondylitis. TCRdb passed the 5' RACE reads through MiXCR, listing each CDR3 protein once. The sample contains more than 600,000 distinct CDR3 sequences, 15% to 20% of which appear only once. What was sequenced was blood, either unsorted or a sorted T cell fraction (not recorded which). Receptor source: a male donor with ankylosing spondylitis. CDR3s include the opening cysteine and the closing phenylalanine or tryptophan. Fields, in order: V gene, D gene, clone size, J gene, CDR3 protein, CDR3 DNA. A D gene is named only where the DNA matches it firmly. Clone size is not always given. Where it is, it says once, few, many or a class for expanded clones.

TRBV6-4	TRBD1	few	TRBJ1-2	CASSTGTGTSFGGYTF	TGTGCCAGCAGTACCGGGACAGGCACCTCTTTCGGTGGCTACACCTTC
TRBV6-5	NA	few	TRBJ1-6	CASSSHTLNSPLHF	TGTGCCAGCAGTTCCCACACTCTTAATTCACCCCTCCACTTT
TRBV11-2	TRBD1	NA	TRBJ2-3	CASSSGQGFADTQYF	TGTGCCAGCAGCTCGGGACAGGGATTTGCAGATACGCAGTATTTT
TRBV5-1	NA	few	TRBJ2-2	CASSLVPASNTGELFF	TGCGCCAGCAGCTTAGTACCGGCGTCGAACACCGGGGAGCTGTTTTTT
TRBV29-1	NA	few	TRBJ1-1	CSGRSPWDF	TGCAGCGGGCGCTCGCCCTGGGACTTT
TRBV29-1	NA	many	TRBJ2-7	CSVVNHSYEQYF	TGCAGCGTTGTGAATCACTCCTACGAGCAGTACTTC
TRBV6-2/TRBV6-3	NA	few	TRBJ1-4	CASTREWYEKLFF	TGTGCCAGCACCCGGGAATGGTATGAAAAACTGTTTTTT
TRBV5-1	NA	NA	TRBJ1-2	CASSLSQVTGTYGYTF	TGCGCCAGCAGCTTGTCTCAAGTCACCGGGACATATGGCTACACCTTC
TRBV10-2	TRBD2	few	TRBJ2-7	CASSGGTSANSYEQYF	TGCGCCAGCAGTGGCGGTACTAGCGCAAACTCCTACGAGCAGTACTTC
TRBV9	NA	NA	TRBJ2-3	CASSVTRGRADTQYF	TGTGCCAGCAGCGTTACCCGGGGCCGCGCAGATACGCAGTATTTT
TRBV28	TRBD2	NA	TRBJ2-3	CASATSGRMNTQYF	TGTGCCAGCGCGACTAGCGGGAGGATGAATACGCAGTATTTT